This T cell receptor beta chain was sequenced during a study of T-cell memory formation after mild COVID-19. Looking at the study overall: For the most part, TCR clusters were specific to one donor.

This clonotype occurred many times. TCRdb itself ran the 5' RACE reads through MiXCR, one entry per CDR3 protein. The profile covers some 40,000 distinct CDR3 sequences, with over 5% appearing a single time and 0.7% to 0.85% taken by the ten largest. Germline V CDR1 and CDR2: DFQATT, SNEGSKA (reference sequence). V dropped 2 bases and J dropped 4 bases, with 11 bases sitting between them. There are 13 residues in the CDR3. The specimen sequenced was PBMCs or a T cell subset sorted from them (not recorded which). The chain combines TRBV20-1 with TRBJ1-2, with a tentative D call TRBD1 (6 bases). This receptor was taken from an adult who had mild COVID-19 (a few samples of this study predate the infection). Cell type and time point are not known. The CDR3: CSARQGSGYGYTF. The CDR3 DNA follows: TGCAGTGCTAGACAGGGGAGCGGCTATGGCTACACCTTC.